The rows below give T cell receptor beta chains drawn from one sample of a study of regulatory T cells in long-lasting Graves disease. TCRdb recomputed calls from the multiplex PCR reads with MiXCR, one row per CDR3 protein. There are 580,000 or so distinct CDR3 sequences in the sample; 15% to 20% occur only once, and about 12% lies in the top ten. These records were also assigned to another study, of T cells in Graves' hyperthyroidism and ophthalmopathy.

This specimen consisted of peripheral blood mononuclear cells (PBMCs), obtained at new diagnosis, from a patient treated with antithyroid drugs. The receptors originated from a man aged 18 to 29 with Graves disease. CDR3s include the opening cysteine and the closing phenylalanine or tryptophan. Clone sizes are given selectively: once, few, many, or a class where the clone is expanded.

cdr3_length clone_size v_call cdr3_aa
15 many TRBV28 CASTRRLSHYNEQFF
16 . TRBV3-1 CASSQVHPAKGTEAFF
14 many TRBV12-3/TRBV12-4 CASSSGDELLGYTF
17 few TRBV20-1 CSADLLMTGGRDYGYTF
13 . TRBV5-5 CASSFSPVGEAFF
13 many TRBV6-1 CASTQTSTNEQFF
14 many TRBV28 CASSEQGRPYEQYF
18 few TRBV6-2/TRBV6-3 CASANGLAGEGVNNEQFF
15 . TRBV19 CASKQGLTPSYEQYF
13 few TRBV6-2/TRBV6-3 CASSDYGGTEAFF
16 many TRBV3-1 CASSLTNSGIGDTQYF